This T cell receptor beta chain is drawn from a study of blood T cell repertoires in COVID-19. Overall study context: The origin of the acute and convalescent COVID-19 samples was the United States, Italy and Spain. From T cells, B-cell-depleted T cells, or PBMCs came the material, which was cDNA or gDNA.

The count of this clone is one. CDR3 length: 16 amino acids. Germline CDR1 and CDR2: SGHTA and FQGNSA. J lost 0 bases, V lost 2 bases, and 5 bases had no gene match. Study processing details: The authors estimated nucleated cell counts from reference gene primer amplification. Profiled with immunoSEQ multiplex PCR; TCRdb holds only in-frame clones, not every one. That table is the source of V, J and clone size, and D and trimming were worked out from the DNA. The table shows some 49,000 clones, with 75% to 85% occurring only once. This clonotype originated in a woman in her sixties with acute or convalescent COVID-19. V and J are TRBV7-2 and TRBJ1-1, with TRBD1 matching 8 bases. The sample comprised peripheral blood. The CDR3 region has the DNA TGTGCCAGCAGCTTACGGATGGACAGGGTGAACACTGAAGCTTTCTTT. As protein: CASSLRMDRVNTEAFF.